This record covers a single TCR beta chain. As yet, its antigen is unknown. This sample is part of a study of blood T cells in healthy people across ages. The CDR3 runs to 13 residues. With 6 bases removed from V and 6 bases from J, the gap between germline ends came to 15 bases. The germline V gene has CDR1 MDHEN and CDR2 SYDVKM. General study findings and limits: No conclusive comparison of naive versus antigen-experienced cells was possible with unsorted PBMCs.

Next came a second PCR, run for about 6 to 12 cycles, which used a sample-barcoded 5' primer along with a J-beta primer mix. Any given sample supplied a minimum of 3 million CDR3-containing paired-end reads. TCRdb reanalysed the 5' RACE reads using MiXCR and keeps one entry per CDR3 protein. The table has 1.2 million to 1.5 million distinct CDR3 sequences, approximately 42% seen once. The receptor's source is a woman aged 18-35 years in good health. The chain couples TRBV28 to TRBJ2-7; D gene uncertain. Material for sequencing was blood. The CDR3: CASSPPAVGEQYF. CDR3 nucleotide sequence: TGTGCCAGCAGCCCCCCCGCGGTCGGCGAGCAGTACTTC.